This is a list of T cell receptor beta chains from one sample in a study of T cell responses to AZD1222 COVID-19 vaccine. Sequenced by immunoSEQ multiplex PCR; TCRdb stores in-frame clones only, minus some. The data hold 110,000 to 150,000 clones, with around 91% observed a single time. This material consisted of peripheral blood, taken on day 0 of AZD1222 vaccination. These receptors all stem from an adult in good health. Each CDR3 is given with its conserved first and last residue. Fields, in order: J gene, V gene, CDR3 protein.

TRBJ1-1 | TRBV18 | CASSPTGTEAFF
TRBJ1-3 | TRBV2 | CASKKLTGRESGNTIYF
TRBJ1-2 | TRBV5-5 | CASSLGEAGGYTF
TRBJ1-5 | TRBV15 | CATSSLQEPGQPQHF
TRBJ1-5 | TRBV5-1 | CASTLTGGGQPQHF
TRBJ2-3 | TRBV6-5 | CASSSLAGGFADTQYF
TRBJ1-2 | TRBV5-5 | CASSYSTGGSHGYTF
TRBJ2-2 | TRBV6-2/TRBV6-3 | CASSLGDRRGELFF
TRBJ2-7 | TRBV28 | CASSSTGVSSYEQYF
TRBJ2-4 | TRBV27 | CASSSRENIQYF
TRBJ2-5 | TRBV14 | CASSQVSSSETQYF
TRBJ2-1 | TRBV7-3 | CASSLARASSYNEQFF
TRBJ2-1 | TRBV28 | CASSALLSGEYNEQFF
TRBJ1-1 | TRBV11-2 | CASSLEVGYTEAFF
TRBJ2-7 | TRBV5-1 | CASSLSGSGKYEQYF
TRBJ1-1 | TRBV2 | CASSEAQGVNTEAFF
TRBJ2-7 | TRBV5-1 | CASRLSGLATREQYF
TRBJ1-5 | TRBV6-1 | CASSEYPGAHQPQHF
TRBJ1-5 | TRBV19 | CASSPQGFSNQPQHF
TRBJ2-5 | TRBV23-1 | CASSQPGTEETQYF
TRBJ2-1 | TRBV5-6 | CASSLSQGKQFF
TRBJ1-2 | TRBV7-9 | CASSLGIYGYTF
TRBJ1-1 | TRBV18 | CASSPKQGTSNTEAFF
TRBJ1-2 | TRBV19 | CASRQGAGGYTF
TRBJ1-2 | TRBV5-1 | CASSLEFWEGYTF
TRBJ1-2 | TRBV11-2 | CASSTPRRKLDGYTF
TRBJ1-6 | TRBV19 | CASRRTGGYSPLHF
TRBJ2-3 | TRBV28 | CASSSPLAGADTDTQYF